Below, 28 T cell receptor beta chains from the same sample are listed, as sequenced in a study of graft-versus-host responses after intestinal transplantation. TCRdb's copy holds only in-frame clones and misses some; the assay was immunoSEQ multiplex PCR. This table holds 96,000 or so clones, 92% found once. These receptors have no identified antigens. The sequences come from unstimulated CD4+ T cells sorted from spleen or lymph node cells, collected before intestinal transplant. These receptors all come from a human donor who received an intestinal transplant.

In DNA, the CDR3 is TGTGCCAGCAGTGAATTGATGAGGCAGGGTGGAAACACCATATATTTT. This sequence encodes CASSELMRQGGNTIYF. The chain uses TRBV6-1 and TRBJ1-3, with a possible D match to TRBD1 (5 bases). CDR3 size: 16 residues. The germline V gene has CDR1 MNHNS and CDR2 SASEGT. V was clipped by 2 bases and J by 3 bases, with 14 bases between them.

J is TRBJ1-2 and V is TRBV6-1; a weak D match, TRBD1 (6 bases). V was trimmed by 4 bases and J by 3 bases, leaving 12 bases between them. The CDR3 runs 14 residues. The germline V gene has CDR1 MNHNS and CDR2 SASEGT. CDR3 sequence: CASSGYRQDYGYTF. The CDR3 bases are TGTGCCAGCAGTGGGTACAGACAGGACTATGGCTACACCTTC.

The rearrangement links TRBV19 to TRBJ2-7; a weak D match, TRBD2 (5 bases). V was cut by 5 bases and J by 6 bases, with 17 bases left in between. This CDR3 has 14 residues. Germline CDR1 is LNHDA and CDR2 is SQIVND (reference sequence). The CDR3: CASSASLAFGEQYF. The CDR3 region has the DNA TGTGCCAGTAGTGCGTCTCTAGCCTTCGGCGAGCAGTACTTC.

The rearrangement links TRBV6-5 to TRBJ2-7, with a tentative D call TRBD2 (7 bases). Germline V gives CDR1 MNHEY, CDR2 SVGAGI. The CDR3 length is 14 residues. Trimming pared 4 bases from V and 1 base from J, leaving 11 bases between. DNA of the CDR3: TGTGCCAGCAGTTTACAGGGAGGGTCCTACGAGCAGTACTTC. Its protein product is CASSLQGGSYEQYF.

CDR3 residues: CASSIILGLAGDTDTQYF. As DNA, the CDR3 is TGTGCCAGCAGCATCATCCTAGGACTAGCGGGGGACACAGATACGCAGTATTTT. J is TRBJ2-3 and V is TRBV11-3; 13 bases fit TRBD2. Trimming at V came to 5 bases and at J to 2 bases, leaving 10 bases not matched to a gene. The CDR3 has 18 residues. Germline CDR1 is SGHNT and CDR2 is YENEEA.

A few counts support this clone. The rearrangement uses TRBV5-4 and TRBJ2-7, with TRBD2 matching 14 bases. This CDR3 comprises 15 residues. V lost 5 bases to trimming and J lost 3 bases; unmatched junction nucleotides: 4. Germline CDR1 reads SGHNT; CDR2 reads YYREEE (reference sequence). DNA of the CDR3: TGTGCCAGCAGGGTTGGGACTAGCGGGAGCTACGAGCAGTACTTC. It codes for CASRVGTSGSYEQYF.

The chain couples TRBV20-1 to TRBJ2-5; no reliable D call. V was pared by 3 bases and J by 5 bases, with 7 bases between. CDR3 length: 11 amino acids. Germline CDR1 reads DFQATT; CDR2 reads SNEGSKA (reference sequence). In nucleotides, the CDR3 is TGCAGTGCTAGGGTTCGGGAGACCCAGTACTTC. It is translated as CSARVRETQYF.

This sequence joins TRBV14 and TRBJ1-1; the D is unclear. Germline values: CDR1 SGHDN, CDR2 FVKESK. This CDR3 spans 13 amino acids. Trimming left V 3 bases short and J 0 bases short, with 5 bases between. Here the CDR3 reads CASSQEMNTEAFF. CDR3 sequence (DNA): TGTGCCAGCAGCCAGGAGATGAACACTGAAGCTTTCTTT.

This chain connects TRBV19 to TRBJ1-2, with a weak D call TRBD1 (6 bases). The CDR3 runs to 14 residues. V was clipped by 10 bases and J by 5 bases, with 20 bases between them. The germline gives CDR1 LNHDA, CDR2 SQIVND (reference sequence). CDR3 in amino acids: CATRDTFNPYGYTF. CDR3 nucleotides: TGTGCCACACGGGACACTTTTAATCCTTATGGCTACACCTTC.

The CDR3 DNA reads as TGTGCCAGCAGCATTACCGGGACACGCTCTGGAAACACCATATATTTT. It translates to CASSITGTRSGNTIYF. This rearrangement joins TRBV7-2 to TRBJ1-3, with D possibly being TRBD1 (6 bases). The CDR3 consists of 16 residues. The germline V gene encodes CDR1 SGHTA and CDR2 FQGNSA. Trimming took off 5 bases at V and 0 bases at J, with 14 bases between the two ends.

The rearrangement links TRBV9 to TRBJ2-4, with D perhaps matching TRBD1 (6 bases). The germline gives CDR1 SGDLS, CDR2 YYNGEE. The ends were cut back, 0 bases at V and 3 bases at J, with 13 bases in the middle. CDR3 length equals 16 residues. CDR3 loop: CASSVDRAFGKNIQYF. The CDR3 nucleotides are TGTGCCAGCAGCGTAGACAGGGCGTTCGGCAAAAACATTCAGTACTTC.

This rearrangement joins TRBV11-1 to TRBJ2-1; 8 bases fit TRBD2. Germline values: CDR1 SGHAT, CDR2 FQDESV (reference sequence). CDR3 length equals 15 residues. J lost 8 bases, V lost 3 bases, and 9 bases had no gene match. The CDR3 nucleotides read TGTGCCAGCAGCTTTGAGGCTAGCGGGTTCTATGAGCAGTTCTTC. Residues: CASSFEASGFYEQFF.

This clone is a singleton in its sample. The chain is built from TRBV5-5 and TRBJ2-5, with a weak D call TRBD1 (6 bases). Germline V lookup: CDR1 SGHKS, CDR2 YYEKEE (reference sequence). The CDR3 sequence is 15 residues long. The V and J ends lost 4 bases and 4 bases respectively, with 17 bases between them. CDR3 sequence reads: CASSGPDSPVETQYF. The CDR3 DNA sequence: TGTGCCAGCAGCGGACCGGACAGCCCAGTAGAGACCCAGTACTTC.

V and J are TRBV19 and TRBJ2-2; D not resolved. The CDR3 is 12 amino acids. V lost 8 bases and J lost 0, with 4 bases in between. In germline, CDR1 is LNHDA, CDR2 SQIVND (reference sequence). The CDR3 DNA is TGTGCCAGTTTAGCGAACACCGGGGAGCTGTTTTTT. It encodes CASLANTGELFF.

This clone was seen once. The chain employs TRBV28 and TRBJ2-3; 7 bases fit TRBD2. The germline V gene encodes CDR1 MDHEN and CDR2 SYDVKM. V dropped 4 bases and J dropped 2; count of bases not matched to a gene: 6. CDR3 length: 15 residues. The CDR3 nucleotides are TGTGCCAGCAGTTCGGCTAGCGGCGCCACAGATACGCAGTATTTT. This encodes CASSSASGATDTQYF.

This chain uses TRBV2 with TRBJ2-7; 10 bases line up with TRBD1. CDR1 is SNHLY, CDR2 FYNNEI, per germline. V dropped 4 bases and J dropped 7; count of bases not matched to a gene: 4. The CDR3 runs to 13 residues. CDR3 protein: CASSGQGAQEQYF. CDR3 in DNA: TGTGCCAGCAGTGGACAGGGGGCTCAGGAGCAGTACTTC.

The rearrangement joins TRBV20-1 to TRBJ2-5; D gene uncertain. The assigned J gene may be wrong: the sequence end matches TRBJ2-7 better. The CDR3 is 11 residues long. Germline CDR1 and CDR2: DFQATT and SNEGSKA (reference sequence). The CDR3 sequence is CSARDLREQYF. CDR3 DNA: TGCAGTGCTAGAGATCTACGCGAGCAGTACTTC.

The rearrangement joins TRBV5-4 to TRBJ2-3, with TRBD1 as a possible D gene (5 bases). V was shortened by 2 bases and J by 1 base, with 5 bases between the two germline ends. From germline, CDR1 is SGHNT and CDR2 YYREEE (reference sequence). The CDR3 totals 13 residues. CDR3: CASSLQGTDTQYF. In nucleotides, the CDR3 is TGTGCCAGCAGCTTACAGGGCACAGATACGCAGTATTTT.

This clone appeared a few times. CDR3 nucleotide sequence: TGTGCCAGCAGCTTGGGGACCGGGACACTTTACGAGCAGTACTTC. Translation gives CASSLGTGTLYEQYF. The rearrangement links TRBV5-5 to TRBJ2-7, with D tentatively TRBD1 (6 bases). CDR3 length: 15 amino acids. Germline V gene data show CDR1 as SGHKS and CDR2 as YYEKEE (reference sequence). V dropped 0 bases and J dropped 4 bases, with 14 bases sitting between them.

The genes are TRBV2 and TRBJ2-3, with D tentatively TRBD1 (6 bases). V was pared by 8 bases and J by 1 base, with 10 bases between. This CDR3 comprises 13 residues. Germline V CDR1 and CDR2: SNHLY, FYNNEI. The CDR3 nucleotides are TGTGCCAGCTCAGGGGCGGGCACAGATACGCAGTATTTT. Residues: CASSGAGTDTQYF.

The J gene is TRBJ1-4, the V gene TRBV6-1; TRBD1 agrees at 9 bases. The CDR3 sequence is 13 residues long. The V and J ends lost 11 bases and 9 bases, in that order; junction bases with no gene match: 10. Germline CDR1 and CDR2: MNHNS and SASEGT. For the CDR3, the DNA is TGTGCCGATACCGGGACAGGGCGGAAAAAACTGTTTTTT. Translating it yields CADTGTGRKKLFF.

This chain links TRBV30 with TRBJ2-7; tentative D call: TRBD2 (7 bases). The CDR3 totals 17 residues. Trimming took off 0 bases at V and 2 bases at J, with 20 bases between the two ends. Germline V gene lookup returns CDR1 GTSNPN and CDR2 SVGIG (reference sequence). The CDR3: CAWSVGGRPPPTYEQYF. The CDR3 nucleotides are TGTGCCTGGAGTGTGGGGGGGCGGCCACCTCCCACCTACGAGCAGTACTTC.

The V and J genes are TRBV6-1 and TRBJ1-5; D perhaps matches TRBD1 (6 bases). Looked up from germline, CDR1 is MNHNS and CDR2 is SASEGT. The CDR3 has 14 residues. V lost 4 bases to trimming and J lost 7 bases, with 14 bases between them. CDR3 amino acids: CASSVQGQRQPQHF. The CDR3 DNA is TGTGCCAGCAGTGTTCAGGGGCAGAGGCAGCCCCAGCATTTT.

The chain has TRBV7-3 and TRBJ2-3; 9 bases are a match to TRBD1. Unmatched junction bases numbered 4, after V lost 5 bases and J lost 1 base. The CDR3 loop spans 15 amino acids. Germline V gene sequence: CDR1 SGHTA, CDR2 FQGTGA. The chain's CDR3 is CASSPRTGGTDTQYF. The DNA of the CDR3 is TGTGCCAGCAGCCCCCGGACAGGGGGCACAGATACGCAGTATTTT.

The V gene is TRBV28, the J gene TRBJ1-1, with TRBD1 identical over 7 bases. The CDR3 covers 13 residues. Unmatched junction bases numbered 10, after V lost 5 bases and J lost 10 bases. CDR1 is MDHEN, CDR2 SYDVKM, per germline. CDR3 sequence reads: CASSRQGLGGAFF. CDR3 nucleotide sequence: TGTGCCAGCAGTCGACAGGGCCTAGGGGGAGCTTTCTTT.

The V call is TRBV6-6, the J call TRBJ1-5, with 8 bases aligning to TRBD1. J was trimmed by 8 bases and V by 4 bases; bases with no gene match: 10. The CDR3 contains 15 residues. Germline assignment: CDR1 MNHNY and CDR2 SVGAGI (reference sequence). CDR3 sequence reads: CASSSRETGVKPQHF. The DNA for the CDR3 is TGTGCCAGCAGTTCCCGAGAGACAGGGGTTAAGCCCCAGCATTTT.

The rearrangement uses TRBV7-8 and TRBJ1-2; D may be TRBD1 (6 bases). The CDR3 extends over 14 amino acids. The V end was cut by 1 base, the J end by 8 bases, with 14 bases between. CDR1 SGHVS and CDR2 FQNEAQ come from the germline V gene. The CDR3 DNA reads as TGTGCCAGCAGCTTAGTGATGCCTGGGGGCGGCTACACCTTC. Protein sequence: CASSLVMPGGGYTF.

The count of this clone is one. V is TRBV2 and J is TRBJ2-1; the match to TRBD2 covers 14 bases. The CDR3 runs 17 residues. After removal of 8 bases from V and 0 bases from J, the junction contained 6 bases not matched to a gene. Germline-derived CDR1 and CDR2 are SNHLY and FYNNEI. For the CDR3, the DNA is TGTGCCAGCGCCGGGACTAGCGGGAGATACTCCTACAATGAGCAGTTCTTC. It is translated as CASAGTSGRYSYNEQFF.